The 2 T cell receptor beta chains below come from one sample, sequenced in a study of blood T cell repertoires in COVID-19. Clones were sequenced by immunoSEQ multiplex PCR, and TCRdb holds only the in-frame ones, with some missing. The table records 150,000 to 200,000 clones, around 83% of them present only once. The sequenced sample consisted of PBMCs or T cells enriched from blood (not recorded which). The receptors were sampled from a man between 50 and 59 years old who had recovered from COVID-19.

The rearrangement joins TRBV9 to TRBJ1-3; D remains ambiguous. V shed 4 bases and J shed 2 bases, with 22 bases lying between them. The germline CDR1 and CDR2 sequences are SGDLS and YYNGEE. The CDR3 totals 18 residues. The CDR3 reads CASSSMWWGGDTGNTIYF. In DNA, the CDR3 is TGTGCCAGCAGCTCCATGTGGTGGGGAGGAGATACTGGAAACACCATATATTTT. The full variable domain, completed using reference TRBV9 and TRBJ1-3, is DSGVTQTPKHLITATGQRVTLRCSPRSGDLSVYWYQQSLDQGLQFLIQYYNGEERAKGNILERFSAQQFPDLHSELNLSSLELGDSALYFCASSSMWWGGDTGNTIYFGEGSWLTVV.

The chain recombines TRBV25-1 with TRBJ2-1, with 8 bases fitting TRBD2. CDR3 length equals 16 residues. Germline V gene sequence: CDR1 MGHDK, CDR2 SYGVNS. V was pared by 0 bases and J by 0 bases, with 1 base of the junction left unmatched. CDR3 DNA: TGTGCCAGCAGTGAATACGGGGGGGGCTCCTACAATGAGCAGTTCTTC. It is translated as CASSEYGGGSYNEQFF.